The 13 T cell receptor beta chains below all came from one sample that was sequenced in a study of blood T cell repertoires in COVID-19. Libraries were prepared by immunoSEQ multiplex PCR; TCRdb keeps only in-frame clonotypes and omits some of them. The sample records under 150,000 clones, about 85% being singletons. Input material: peripheral blood. These receptor sequences come from a man aged 35 to 55 with acute or convalescent COVID-19.

The V call is TRBV6-2 or TRBV6-3, the J call TRBJ2-3; tentatively, D is TRBD2 (5 bases). The germline V and J ends were trimmed by 3 bases and 4 bases, with 11 bases remaining between them. The CDR3 length is 14 residues. Germline CDR1 MNHEY, CDR2 SVGEGT. The CDR3, as DNA: TGTGCCAGCAGTTATTCCTGGGGAGCAGATACGCAGTATTTT. Amino acids: CASSYSWGADTQYF.

The V gene is TRBV19, the J gene TRBJ2-5; D remains unclear. CDR1 and CDR2 from the germline V gene are LNHDA and SQIVND (reference sequence). V lost 2 bases to trimming and J lost 1 base, with 8 bases between them. The CDR3 spans 14 residues. Here the CDR3 DNA reads TGTGCCAGTAGTATAATCCCAGGCCAAGAGACCCAGTACTTC. It codes for CASSIIPGQETQYF.

This chain connects TRBV7-9 to TRBJ2-3; D may be TRBD2 (5 bases). CDR1 and CDR2 from the germline V gene are SEHNR and FQNEAQ (reference sequence). Trimming took 6 bases from V and 2 from J, leaving 6 bases between them. This CDR3 region has 12 residues. The CDR3 protein is CASRTNTDTQYF. The CDR3 DNA is TGTGCCAGCAGGACTAACACAGATACGCAGTATTTT.

The V call is TRBV6-5, the J call TRBJ1-3; 9 nucleotides match TRBD1. CDR3 length equals 15 residues. Germline V gene lookup returns CDR1 MNHEY and CDR2 SVGAGI. Germline trimming cut 6 bases from V and 3 bases from J; bases unmatched to any gene: 6. The CDR3 loop reads CASSPGDRDGNTIYF. As DNA, the CDR3 is TGTGCCAGCAGCCCGGGGGACAGGGATGGAAACACCATATATTTT.

The V gene is TRBV5-1, the J gene TRBJ1-1, with 8 bases that match TRBD1. This CDR3 contains 16 residues. Germline lookup yields CDR1 SGHRS and CDR2 YFSETQ. After removal of 0 bases from V and 4 bases from J, the junction contained 8 bases not matched to a gene. The CDR3 DNA is TGCGCCAGCAGCTTGGTTCCGAGTACAGGGGGCACTGAAGCTTTCTTT. Encoded protein: CASSLVPSTGGTEAFF.

The chain has TRBV3-1 (or the pseudogene TRBV3-2) and TRBJ2-3; 7 bases are a match to TRBD2. The V and J ends lost 3 bases and 1 base, in that order; junction bases with no gene match: 7. Germline CDR1 LGHDT, CDR2 YNNKEL (reference sequence). The CDR3 sequence is 16 residues long. Written as DNA, the CDR3 is TGTGCCAGCAGCCAGGGTGGGCTAGCGGGCACAGATACGCAGTATTTT. Protein: CASSQGGLAGTDTQYF.

The sample holds one count of this clone. The chain uses TRBV19 and TRBJ1-4, with TRBD1 matching 9 bases. The CDR3 extends over 18 amino acids. Germline loops: CDR1 LNHDA, CDR2 SQIVND (reference sequence). The V and J ends lost 1 base and 8 bases, in that order; junction bases with no gene match: 14. DNA of the CDR3: TGTGCCAGTAGTATAGCCTTCGCGCGAACAGGGGGCCGCGAAAAACTGTTTTTT. This translates into CASSIAFARTGGREKLFF.

The gene calls are TRBV6-1 and TRBJ2-1, with 9 bases aligning to TRBD1. Germline lookup yields CDR1 MNHNS and CDR2 SASEGT. After removal of 0 bases from V and 5 bases from J, the junction contained 5 bases not matched to a gene. The CDR3 spans 16 residues. This chain's CDR3 is CASSEAMGQGDNEQFF. CDR3 in DNA: TGTGCCAGCAGTGAAGCCATGGGACAGGGTGACAATGAGCAGTTCTTC.

This chain links TRBV7-8 with TRBJ2-5; D may be TRBD2 (5 bases). V shed 1 base and J shed 1 base, with 10 bases lying between them. Germline assignment: CDR1 SGHVS and CDR2 FQNEAQ. This CDR3 is built from 15 residues. The CDR3 spells CASSLEGRGQETQYF. In nucleotides, the CDR3 is TGTGCCAGCAGCTTAGAGGGTCGGGGCCAAGAGACCCAGTACTTC.

This clone occurred a few times. The chain employs TRBV4-1 and TRBJ1-5; D might be TRBD1 (5 bases). V lost 5 bases, J lost 6 bases, and 14 bases lay in between. Germline values: CDR1 MGHRA, CDR2 YSYEKL. CDR3 size: 14 residues. The CDR3 DNA reads TGCGCCAGCAGCTATGGGGTCGGGGGTCAGCCCCAGCATTTT. Translating it yields CASSYGVGGQPQHF.

This chain connects TRBV5-1 to TRBJ1-6; D remains ambiguous. This CDR3 has 16 amino acids. Germline V lookup: CDR1 SGHRS, CDR2 YFSETQ. Between the trimmed V and J ends, which lost 0 bases and 0 bases, there was a span of 7 bases. The CDR3 loop reads CASSLALSSYNSPLHF. The CDR3 coding sequence is TGCGCCAGCAGCTTGGCCCTTAGCTCCTATAATTCACCCCTCCACTTT.

V usage is TRBV3-1 (or the pseudogene TRBV3-2) and J usage is TRBJ2-7, with 7 bases identical to TRBD2. Trimming cost V 4 bases and J 5 bases; bases outside gene matches: 11. Germline assignment: CDR1 LGHDT and CDR2 YNNKEL (reference sequence). The CDR3 contains 15 residues. CDR3: CASSLRAGPCHEQYF. The CDR3 DNA reads as TGTGCCAGCAGCCTCAGAGCGGGGCCATGTCACGAGCAGTACTTC.

The V gene is TRBV9, the J gene TRBJ1-5; D gene ambiguous. The CDR3 covers 16 residues. Deletions cut 4 bases from V and 2 bases from J, with 16 bases between. CDR1 is SGDLS and CDR2 is YYNGEE in the germline V gene. Here the CDR3 DNA reads TGTGCCAGCAGCACAAAGCTCGGGGATGGCAATCAGCCCCAGCATTTT. This gives the protein CASSTKLGDGNQPQHF.